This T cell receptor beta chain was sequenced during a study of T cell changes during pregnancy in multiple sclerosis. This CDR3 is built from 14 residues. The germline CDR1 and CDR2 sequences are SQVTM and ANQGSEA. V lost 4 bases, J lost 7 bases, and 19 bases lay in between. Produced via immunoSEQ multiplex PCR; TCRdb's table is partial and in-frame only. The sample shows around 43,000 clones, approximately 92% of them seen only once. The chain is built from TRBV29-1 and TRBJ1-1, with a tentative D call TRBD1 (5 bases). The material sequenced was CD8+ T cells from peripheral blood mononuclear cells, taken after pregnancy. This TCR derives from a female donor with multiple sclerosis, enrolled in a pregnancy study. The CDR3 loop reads CSVGVGWTDIEAFF. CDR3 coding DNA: TGCAGCGTTGGGGTTGGTTGGACGGACATTGAAGCTTTCTTT.